Shown below are 26 T cell receptor beta chains from a single sample sequenced in a study of cytomegalovirus exposure and HLA in healthy donors. This PCR relied on a set of 60 Vbeta primers and 13 Jbeta primers. TCRdb's table, derived via immunoSEQ multiplex PCR, lists solely in-frame clones and lacks some. The data contain 150,000 to 200,000 clones, about three quarters of them singletons. Sequenced input: PBMCs. The receptor source for this set is a young man in good health and CMV-seropositive.

The chain is built from TRBV7-2 and TRBJ1-2; TRBD1 matches at 7 bases. CDR3 length: 15 amino acids. Per the germline V gene, CDR1 is SGHTA and CDR2 is FQGNSA. The trim removed 5 bases at V and 7 bases at J, leaving 13 bases unmatched. The CDR3 here is CASSPNTGVKAGYTF. Here the CDR3 DNA reads TGTGCCAGCAGCCCTAATACAGGGGTAAAGGCTGGCTACACCTTC.

This sequence joins TRBV6-6 and TRBJ1-4, with D unresolved. V lost 10 bases and J lost 8, with 11 bases in between. The germline V gene has CDR1 MNHNY and CDR2 SVGAGI (reference sequence). The CDR3 is 11 amino acids. The CDR3 DNA follows: TGTGCCACCTACGCCGCCGAAAAACTGTTTTTT. It translates to CATYAAEKLFF.

The sample holds a few counts of this clone. The chain recombines TRBV28 with TRBJ2-5; 7 nucleotides match TRBD2. Germline V lookup: CDR1 MDHEN, CDR2 SYDVKM. This CDR3 is 14 amino acids long. V trimming: 7 bases; J trimming: 4 bases; junction bases outside the gene matches: 9. CDR3 amino acids: CASTTASGRETQYF. For the CDR3, the DNA is TGTGCCAGCACCACCGCTAGCGGCAGAGAGACCCAGTACTTC.

The chain has TRBV7-2 and TRBJ2-7; D is perhaps TRBD1 (6 bases). Germline values: CDR1 SGHTA, CDR2 FQGNSA. The CDR3 has 12 amino acids. Trimming stripped 4 bases from V and 9 bases from J, with 13 bases between. This CDR3 is CASSSPTGWQYV. Here the CDR3 DNA reads TGTGCCAGCAGCTCCCCGACAGGCTGGCAGTACGTC.

V is TRBV28 and J is TRBJ2-2; 7 bases align to TRBD1. The CDR3 has 15 residues. Germline V lookup: CDR1 MDHEN, CDR2 SYDVKM. V was clipped by 5 bases and J by 6 bases; unmatched bases: 9. CDR3 DNA: TGTGCCAGCAGTGCGGACAGGCCGGTTGCCGGGGAGCTGTTTTTT. Its translation is CASSADRPVAGELFF.

This clone turned up a few times. The chain employs TRBV9 and TRBJ2-3; 7 bases fit TRBD1. Germline V gene lookup returns CDR1 SGDLS and CDR2 YYNGEE. After removal of 4 bases from V and 2 bases from J, the junction contained 16 bases not matched to a gene. The CDR3 contains 18 residues. Written as DNA, the CDR3 is TGTGCCAGCAGCCCCCGTGAGGGGGCAGGGGTCATCACAGATACGCAGTATTTT. This sequence encodes CASSPREGAGVITDTQYF. The full variable domain, in which reference TRBV9 and TRBJ2-3 provide the parts outside the CDR3, is DSGVTQTPKHLITATGQRVTLRCSPRSGDLSVYWYQQSLDQGLQFLIQYYNGEERAKGNILERFSAQQFPDLHSELNLSSLELGDSALYFCASSPREGAGVITDTQYFGPGTRLTVL.

This clone was counted only a few times. V is TRBV14 and J is TRBJ2-1; tentative D call: TRBD1 (5 bases). Trimming cost V 4 bases and J 10 bases, with 17 bases left between them. The CDR3 contains 14 residues. In germline, CDR1 is SGHDN, CDR2 FVKESK. The CDR3 is CASSRVTQGSEQFF. CDR3 sequence (DNA): TGTGCCAGCAGCCGAGTCACCCAGGGTTCCGAGCAGTTCTTC.

The J gene is TRBJ1-2, the V gene TRBV7-8; 8 positions agree with TRBD1. There are 17 residues in the CDR3. Trimming removed 2 bases from V and 1 base from J; junction bases left unmatched: 9. Looked up from germline, CDR1 is SGHVS and CDR2 is FQNEAQ. CDR3 nucleotide sequence: TGTGCCAGCAGCTTATGGGACAGGCTTTACTTTAACTATGGCTACACCTTC. Amino acid sequence: CASSLWDRLYFNYGYTF.

This rearrangement joins TRBV7-9 to TRBJ1-1; 9 bases match TRBD1. CDR3 length: 15 residues. From germline, CDR1 is SEHNR and CDR2 FQNEAQ (reference sequence). Unmatched junction bases numbered 5, after V lost 6 bases and J lost 0 bases. The chain's CDR3 is CASRRTGEMNTEAFF. In DNA form, the CDR3 reads TGTGCCAGCAGACGGACAGGGGAAATGAACACTGAAGCTTTCTTT.

This rearrangement joins TRBV2 to TRBJ1-2, with D tentatively TRBD1 (6 bases). CDR3 length: 12 residues. V lost 11 bases and J 2 bases, leaving 12 bases between the germline ends. Germline CDR1 SNHLY, CDR2 FYNNEI. The CDR3 DNA sequence: TGTGCCCTTGGGGGCCTGAACTATGGCTACACCTTC. Translated, it gives CALGGLNYGYTF.

The chain uses TRBV7-8 and TRBJ2-1; D might be TRBD1 (6 bases). The CDR3 is 15 amino acids. V was cut by 5 bases and J by 6 bases, with 17 bases left in between. Germline CDR1 reads SGHVS; CDR2 reads FQNEAQ. The DNA for the CDR3 is TGTGCCAGCAGCACTAAAGGGGGACCCGTCAATGAGCAGTTCTTC. Translation gives CASSTKGGPVNEQFF.

This clone was recorded once. The chain has TRBV2 and TRBJ1-5; TRBD1 matches 9 bases. Germline V CDR1 and CDR2: SNHLY, FYNNEI. V lost 7 bases and J lost 1; bases outside the gene matches: 5. The CDR3 is made up of 15 amino acids. The CDR3 sequence is CASIIDRGSNQPQHF. CDR3 DNA sequence: TGTGCCAGCATTATAGACAGGGGGAGCAATCAGCCCCAGCATTTT.

This clone has only a few counts. This rearrangement joins TRBV20-1 to TRBJ2-3; no clear D gene. CDR1 is DFQATT and CDR2 is SNEGSKA in the germline V gene (reference sequence). This CDR3 has 11 residues. V shed 5 bases and J shed 4 bases, with 7 bases lying between them. This CDR3 is CSAPLADTQYF. Written as DNA, the CDR3 is TGCAGTGCTCCCCTCGCAGATACGCAGTATTTT.

About this clone: Its ends do not fully match the called genes, so a read error is possible. Other DNA variants within this sample encode the same CDR3. This chain connects TRBV5-1 to TRBJ2-2; perhaps TRBD1 as D (7 bases). Germline V lookup: CDR1 SGHRS, CDR2 YFSETQ. The CDR3 is 17 residues long. CDR3 amino acids: CASSLDSSGGNTGELFF. CDR3 coding DNA: TGCGCCAGCAGCTTGGATTCGTCAGGGGGGAACACTGGGGAGCTGTTTTTT.

V is TRBV25-1 and J is TRBJ2-5; 9 bases are a match to TRBD1. The germline V gene has CDR1 MGHDK and CDR2 SYGVNS. Germline trimming cut 10 bases from V and 7 bases from J; bases unmatched to any gene: 10. The CDR3 has 13 amino acids. Here the CDR3 DNA reads TGTGCCACCGCTTCCGGGACAGGGACGACCCAGTACTTC. Translated, it gives CATASGTGTTQYF.

The chain employs TRBV30 and TRBJ1-5; D gene unclear. Germline V CDR1 and CDR2: GTSNPN, SVGIG (reference sequence). With 2 bases removed from V and 5 bases from J, the gap between germline ends came to 13 bases. CDR3 length equals 14 residues. The CDR3, as DNA: TGTGCCTGGAGTACCCTCTACGGGGATCAGCCCCAGCATTTT. This sequence encodes CAWSTLYGDQPQHF.

V gene TRBV23-1 combines with J gene TRBJ2-1; possibly TRBD1 for D (6 bases). TRBV23-1 is labeled an ORF, and its function is uncertain. The V and J ends lost 8 bases and 10 bases respectively, with 9 bases between them. The CDR3 is made up of 10 amino acids. The CDR3 region has the DNA TGCGCCAGCCCTACAGGGGAGCAGTTCTTC. It translates to CASPTGEQFF.

This chain joins TRBV27 and TRBJ1-1, with D tentatively TRBD1 (5 bases). The CDR3 length is 16 residues. Per the germline V gene, CDR1 is MNHEY and CDR2 is SMNVEV (reference sequence). V was shortened by 3 bases and J by 1 base, with 15 bases between the two germline ends. In DNA form, the CDR3 reads TGTGCCAGCAGTTTCGGGGGGAACGTTAGGAACACTGAAGCTTTCTTT. Its translation is CASSFGGNVRNTEAFF.

The V and J genes are TRBV11-2 and TRBJ1-1, with D unresolved. There are 13 residues in the CDR3. The germline gives CDR1 SGHAT, CDR2 FQNNGV. The germline V and J ends were trimmed by 5 bases and 6 bases, with 13 bases remaining between them. CDR3 sequence (DNA): TGTGCCAGCAGCAGTCAGTCAGGTTCTGAAGCTTTCTTT. Translating it yields CASSSQSGSEAFF.

CDR3 sequence: CASSNGGAGAFF. CDR3 bases: TGTGCCAGCAGCAACGGGGGGGCGGGAGCTTTCTTT. This rearrangement joins TRBV6-5 to TRBJ1-1, with D perhaps TRBD1 (6 bases). This CDR3 region has 12 residues. The ends were cut back, 6 bases at V and 10 bases at J, with 15 bases in the middle. Germline CDR1 reads MNHEY; CDR2 reads SVGAGI.

The CDR3 DNA reads TGTGCCAGCAGCTTAACGGGGACTAGCGGGTCGACCGGGGAGCTGTTTTTT. This translates into CASSLTGTSGSTGELFF. The V call is TRBV7-3, the J call TRBJ2-2, with 12 bases matching TRBD2. CDR1 and CDR2 (germline): SGHTA, FQGTGA. V was pared by 0 bases and J by 5 bases, with 4 bases of the junction left unmatched. The CDR3 has 17 amino acids. The full variable domain, rest sourced from reference TRBV7-3 and TRBJ2-2, is GAGVSQTPSNKVTEKGKYVELRCDPISGHTALYWYRQSLGQGPEFLIYFQGTGAADDSGLPNDRFFAVRPEGSVSTLKIQRTERGDSAVYLCASSLTGTSGSTGELFFGEGSRLTVL.

The chain uses TRBV30 and TRBJ2-5; 9 bases line up with TRBD2. V lost 0 bases, J lost 2 bases, and 4 bases stayed unmatched. CDR1 GTSNPN and CDR2 SVGIG come from the germline V gene (reference sequence). CDR3 size: 15 residues. Written as DNA, the CDR3 is TGTGCCTGGAGTGTTAATAGCGGGAGTCAAGAGACCCAGTACTTC. Its translation is CAWSVNSGSQETQYF.

The V call is TRBV2, the J call TRBJ1-1; D is unresolved. The CDR3 runs 13 residues. V was trimmed by 7 bases and J by 5 bases, leaving 14 bases between them. Germline V gene lookup returns CDR1 SNHLY and CDR2 FYNNEI. CDR3 sequence: CASTREGWTEAFF. DNA of the CDR3: TGTGCCAGCACCCGGGAGGGCTGGACTGAAGCTTTCTTT. Looking up the rest from reference TRBV2 and TRBJ1-1 gives the full variable domain: EPEVTQTPSHQVTQMGQEVILRCVPISNHLYFYWYRQILGQKVEFLVSFYNNEISEKSEIFDDQFSVERPDGSNFTLKIRSTKLEDSAMYFCASTREGWTEAFFGQGTRLTVV.

This rearrangement joins TRBV27 to TRBJ2-1; the D gene is possibly TRBD2 (6 bases). CDR3 size: 17 residues. Deletions cut 6 bases from V and 2 bases from J, with 20 bases between. Germline V lookup: CDR1 MNHEY, CDR2 SMNVEV (reference sequence). The chain's CDR3 is CASSRVLPGLTYNEQFF. The CDR3 DNA reads TGTGCCAGCAGCCGCGTACTCCCGGGACTCACCTACAATGAGCAGTTCTTC.

The rearrangement links TRBV7-2 to TRBJ1-6; no definite D call. V was trimmed by 4 bases and J by 7 bases, leaving 17 bases between them. This CDR3 spans 16 amino acids. Germline V lookup: CDR1 SGHTA, CDR2 FQGNSA. The CDR3 is CASSSSPLPGNSPLHF. The CDR3 nucleotides are TGTGCCAGCAGCTCCTCGCCTTTGCCCGGGAATTCACCCCTCCACTTT.

The chain couples TRBV7-2 to TRBJ2-1; TRBD1 matches at 10 bases. Losses at the gene ends were 5 bases for V and 7 bases for J; bases not matched to a gene: 11. Germline-derived CDR1 and CDR2 are SGHTA and FQGNSA. The length of the CDR3 is 16 residues. CDR3 nucleotides: TGTGCCAGCAGCCCCCCGGGGGGACAGGGGTGGAATGAGCAGTTCTTC. Its protein product is CASSPPGGQGWNEQFF.